The clone carrying this T cell receptor beta chain was observed a handful of times. Its antigen is not known. This specimen comes from a study of beta chain features in type 1 diabetes. Study outcomes and limitations: In every one of the four CD4+ subsets, TCRB CDR3s were moderately but significantly shorter in Type 1 diabetes patients. In these data, an HLA type influence on TCRB rearrangement remained unresolved.

Expressed TCRB transcripts got sequenced, as all isolated RNA was reverse transcribed. Some clones are missing from TCRdb's copy, which holds only in-frame ones; the method was immunoSEQ multiplex PCR. The sample has some 900,000 clones; about a sixth are singletons. It was via CD45RO/CCR7/CD25/CD127/CD95/CD27 that CD4+ naive, central memory, regulatory and stem cell-like memory cells were sorted. CDR3 length equals 16 residues. Trimming pared 8 bases from V and 0 bases from J, leaving 20 bases between. Germline CDR1 reads MNHNY; CDR2 reads SVGAGI (reference sequence). The specimen was naive CD4+ T cells from blood. The chain combines TRBV6-6 with TRBJ2-7; perhaps TRBD2 as D (5 bases). This sequence originates from a woman aged 18-29 years in good health. DNA for the CDR3: TGTGCCAGCCGCCGTGAAAGGGCCGGGAACTCCTACGAGCAGTACTTC. This codes for CASRRERAGNSYEQYF.